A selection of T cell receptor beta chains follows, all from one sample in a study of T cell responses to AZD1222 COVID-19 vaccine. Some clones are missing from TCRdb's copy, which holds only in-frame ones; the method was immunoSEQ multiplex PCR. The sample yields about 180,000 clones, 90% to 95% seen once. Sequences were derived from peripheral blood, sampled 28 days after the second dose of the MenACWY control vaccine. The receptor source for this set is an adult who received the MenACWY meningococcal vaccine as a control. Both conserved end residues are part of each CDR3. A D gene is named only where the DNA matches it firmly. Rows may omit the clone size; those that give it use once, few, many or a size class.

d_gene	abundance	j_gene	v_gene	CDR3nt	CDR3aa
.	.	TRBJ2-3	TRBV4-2	TGTGCCAGCAGCCAGGGCGGGGTCACGGGGGATACGCAGTATTTT	CASSQGGVTGDTQYF
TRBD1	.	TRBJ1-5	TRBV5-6	TGTGCCAGCAGCTTGGCGGGTCTGGACAGGGCTCAGCCCCAGCATTTT	CASSLAGLDRAQPQHF
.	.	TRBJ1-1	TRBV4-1	TGCGCCAGCAGCGATGAGCAGACGGGCGATTCTTTCTTT	CASSDEQTGDSFF
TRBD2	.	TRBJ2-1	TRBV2	TGTGCCAGCAGTGTAGCGGGGGGCGGTTTCTTC	CASSVAGGGFF
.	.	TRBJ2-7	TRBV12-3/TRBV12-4	TGTGCCAGCAGTCTCGGATCGACGCAGTACTTC	CASSLGSTQYF
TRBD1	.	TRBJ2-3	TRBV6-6	TGTGCCAGCAGTAACAGGGGGCGCGGTACAGATACGCAGTATTTT	CASSNRGRGTDTQYF
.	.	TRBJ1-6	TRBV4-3	TGCGCCAGCAGCCTCGATCTCGTTTCACCCCTCCACTTT	CASSLDLVSPLHF
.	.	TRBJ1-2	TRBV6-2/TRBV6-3	TGTGCCAGCAGCCAGACAGGCTCCGGCTATGGCTACACCTTC	CASSQTGSGYGYTF
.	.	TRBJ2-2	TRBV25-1	TGTGCCAGCAGTGACATCGGAGGAGCCGGGGAGCTGTTTTTT	CASSDIGGAGELFF
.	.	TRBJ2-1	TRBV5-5	TGTGCCAGCTCCTTGGGGGGCCAGAGCTCCTACAATGAGCAGTTCTTC	CASSLGGQSSYNEQFF
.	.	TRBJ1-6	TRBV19	TGTGCCAGTAGGGCGGCGGGGACCTATAATTCACCCCTCCACTTT	CASRAAGTYNSPLHF
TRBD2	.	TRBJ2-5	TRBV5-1	TGCGCCAGCAGAACGGGACTAGCTGAAGAGACCCAGTACTTC	CASRTGLAEETQYF
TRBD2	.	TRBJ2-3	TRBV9	TGTGCCAGCAGCGTAGGGACTAGCGGGGGGACAGATACGCAGTATTTT	CASSVGTSGGTDTQYF
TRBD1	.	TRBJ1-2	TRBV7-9	TGTGCCAGCAGCTTAGGGACAGGCCTTTCAGGCTACACCTTC	CASSLGTGLSGYTF
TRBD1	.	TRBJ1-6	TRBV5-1	TGCGCCAGCAGCCCTGGACAGGGGGCGGAATCACCCCTCCACTTT	CASSPGQGAESPLHF
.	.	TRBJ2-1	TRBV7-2	TGTGCCAGCAGCTTAGAATCTGAGAATGAGCAGTTCTTC	CASSLESENEQFF
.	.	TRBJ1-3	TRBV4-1	TGCGCCAGCAGGTCCTCTGGAAACACCATATATTTT	CASRSSGNTIYF
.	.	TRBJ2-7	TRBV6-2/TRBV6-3	TGTGCCAGCAGTTACATAACCACAAGGGCGGAAGAGCAGTACTTC	CASSYITTRAEEQYF
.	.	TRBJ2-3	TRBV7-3	TGTGCCAGCAGCTCCCCACTAGGGGGGGCGGGTACGCAGTATTTT	CASSSPLGGAGTQYF
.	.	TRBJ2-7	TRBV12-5	TGTGCTAGTGGTTTGTCGGGCATCACCAAGCAGTACTTC	CASGLSGITKQYF
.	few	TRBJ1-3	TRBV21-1	TGTGCCAGCAGCCCTCCCGGGGGTAGGTTCCGTCACTCTGGAAACACCATATATTTT	CASSPPGGRFRHSGNTIYF
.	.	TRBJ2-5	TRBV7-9	TGTGCCAGCAGCCGCGCAGGGGCCAGAGAGACCCAGTACTTC	CASSRAGARETQYF
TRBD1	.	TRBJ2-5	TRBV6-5	TGTGCCAGCTCCTATGGGACAGAAGAGACCCAGTACTTC	CASSYGTEETQYF
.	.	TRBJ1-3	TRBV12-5	TGTGCTAGTGCGCGGGGGAGCTCTGGAAACACCATATATTTT	CASARGSSGNTIYF
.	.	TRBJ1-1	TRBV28	TGTGCCAGCTGGGCTCCTAGGACGGGCAACACTGAAGCTTTCTTT	CASWAPRTGNTEAFF
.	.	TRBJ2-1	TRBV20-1	TGCAGTGCTGGGACCTACAATGAGCAGTTCTTC	CSAGTYNEQFF
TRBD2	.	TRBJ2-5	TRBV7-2	TGTGCCAGCCGACTAGCCACACAAGAGACCCAGTACTTC	CASRLATQETQYF
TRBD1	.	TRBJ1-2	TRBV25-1	TGTGCCAGCAGTTGGACAGGGGGCGGAGGCTACACCTTC	CASSWTGGGGYTF